Shown below are 27 T cell receptor beta chains from a single sample sequenced in a study of technical replicates of blood from four donors. Repertoires were generated with immunoSEQ multiplex PCR, while TCRdb's copy carries only in-frame clones and drops some. This table holds about 83,000 clones, about 92% found once. The sequenced sample was T cells isolated from PBMCs. The source of these receptors is a human donor in good health.

This chain connects TRBV10-1 to TRBJ2-7, with TRBD1 as a possible D gene (6 bases). The CDR3 contains 18 residues. Germline V CDR1 and CDR2: WNHNN, SYGVQD (reference sequence). Trimming left V 3 bases short and J 7 bases short, with 28 bases between. The CDR3 loop reads CASSDRGWGETGEEEQYF. As DNA, the CDR3 is TGCGCCAGCAGTGACAGGGGTTGGGGTGAAACGGGCGAAGAGGAGCAGTACTTC.

The rearrangement uses TRBV27 and TRBJ2-7; 10 nucleotides line up with TRBD1. The CDR3 sequence is 16 residues long. CDR1 is MNHEY and CDR2 is SMNVEV in the germline V gene (reference sequence). V was clipped by 1 base and J by 4 bases; unmatched bases: 7. The CDR3 nucleotides read TGTGCCAGCAGTTTATACCCGACGGACAGGGGGTACGAGCAGTACTTC. It translates to CASSLYPTDRGYEQYF.

The chain carries TRBV30 and TRBJ2-1, with D possibly TRBD1 on 6 matching bases. This CDR3 spans 14 amino acids. Germline CDR1 reads GTSNPN; CDR2 reads SVGIG (reference sequence). Trimming removed 0 bases from V and 6 bases from J, with 12 bases in between. CDR3 bases: TGTGCCTGGAGTGTAACAGGGACCCTCAATGAGCAGTTCTTC. This sequence encodes CAWSVTGTLNEQFF.

The chain uses TRBV2 and TRBJ1-2, with TRBD1 as a possible D gene (6 bases). This CDR3 is built from 13 residues. Per germline, CDR1 SNHLY and CDR2 FYNNEI. V was clipped by 4 bases and J by 8 bases, with 14 bases between them. CDR3 bases: TGTGCCAGCAGTGCAGTACAGGGCCGGGGCTACACCTTC. This gives the protein CASSAVQGRGYTF.

This clone came up once. The chain employs TRBV29-1 and TRBJ2-7, with D possibly being TRBD2 (5 bases). Germline V lookup: CDR1 SQVTM, CDR2 ANQGSEA. The V end was cut by 2 bases, the J end by 2 bases, with 13 bases between. The CDR3 covers 14 residues. Written as DNA, the CDR3 is TGCAGCGTTGAACGGCTAGCTGGGGCCTACGAGCAGTACTTC. Translated: CSVERLAGAYEQYF.

The chain joins TRBV5-1 to TRBJ2-1; 14 bases line up with TRBD2. Germline-derived CDR1 and CDR2 are SGHRS and YFSETQ. The CDR3 length is 17 residues. Trimming at V came to 4 bases and at J to 4 bases, leaving 7 bases not matched to a gene. CDR3 residues: CASSVGTSGGTYNEQFF. In DNA form, the CDR3 reads TGCGCCAGCAGCGTTGGGACTAGCGGGGGTACTTACAATGAGCAGTTCTTC.

The chain links TRBV7-2 to TRBJ1-2; D is unresolved. Trimming left V 1 base short and J 0 bases short, with 9 bases between. Germline CDR1 reads SGHTA; CDR2 reads FQGNSA. This CDR3 has 15 amino acids. Written as DNA, the CDR3 is TGTGCCAGCAGCTTAGTCCCCACAGCTAACTATGGCTACACCTTC. Its protein product is CASSLVPTANYGYTF.

The chain is built from TRBV4-1 and TRBJ2-3; TRBD1 matches at 9 bases. Per germline, CDR1 MGHRA and CDR2 YSYEKL. The CDR3 has 16 amino acids. Trimming removed 2 bases from V and 2 bases from J; junction bases left unmatched: 5. CDR3 DNA: TGCGCCAGCAGCCAAAGTCGGACAGGGGACACAGATACGCAGTATTTT. It encodes CASSQSRTGDTDTQYF.

The chain links TRBV4-1 to TRBJ1-6, with D perhaps TRBD1 (6 bases). This CDR3 region has 16 residues. CDR1 and CDR2 from the germline V gene are MGHRA and YSYEKL. The V gene lost 4 bases and the J gene lost 8 bases, with 18 bases spanning the gap. CDR3 amino acids: CASSLGGGIRDSPLHF. The CDR3 DNA follows: TGCGCCAGCAGCCTAGGGGGGGGAATCAGGGATTCACCCCTCCACTTT.

This rearrangement joins TRBV5-1 to TRBJ2-3, with 7 bases that match TRBD1. The junction had 2 bases not matched to a gene; V was cut back by 4 bases and J by 0 bases. Germline CDR1 SGHRS, CDR2 YFSETQ. CDR3 length: 14 amino acids. CDR3 loop: CASSADRSTDTQYF. For the CDR3, the DNA is TGCGCCAGCAGCGCGGACAGGAGCACAGATACGCAGTATTTT.

The rearrangement links TRBV9 to TRBJ2-3, with TRBD2 identical over 11 bases. This CDR3 has 16 amino acids. With V trimmed by 3 bases and J by 2 bases, 5 bases remained unmatched. CDR1 is SGDLS and CDR2 is YYNGEE in the germline V gene. The CDR3 DNA is TGTGCCAGCAGCGCACTAGCGGGGGACTACACAGATACGCAGTATTTT. Amino acids: CASSALAGDYTDTQYF.

This clone was detected once. The V call is TRBV2, the J call TRBJ2-2; D may be TRBD1 (5 bases). The CDR3 loop spans 13 amino acids. V dropped 2 bases and J dropped 6 bases, with 7 bases sitting between them. Germline V lookup: CDR1 SNHLY, CDR2 FYNNEI. For the CDR3, the DNA is TGTGCCAGCAGTGAAATAGGGGCCGGGGAGCTGTTTTTT. Its translation: CASSEIGAGELFF.

This rearrangement joins TRBV5-6 to TRBJ2-7; TRBD1 might be the D (5 bases). The CDR3 contains 15 residues. The ends were cut back, 0 bases at V and 0 bases at J, with 10 bases in the middle. Germline assignment: CDR1 SGHDT and CDR2 YYEEEE. This chain's CDR3 is CASSLGKGFSYEQYF. The DNA of the CDR3 is TGTGCCAGCAGCTTGGGAAAGGGGTTCTCCTACGAGCAGTACTTC.

The V and J genes are TRBV5-1 and TRBJ2-1, with a tentative D call TRBD2 (5 bases). Germline values: CDR1 SGHRS, CDR2 YFSETQ. V was cut by 4 bases and J by 10 bases, with 9 bases left in between. CDR3 size: 11 residues. The CDR3 region has the DNA TGCGCCAGCAGCCCGGGAAGGGAGCAGTTCTTC. It translates to CASSPGREQFF.

This chain connects TRBV30 to TRBJ1-1; D gene ambiguous. The CDR3 is made up of 12 amino acids. Trimming took off 3 bases at V and 1 base at J, with 6 bases between the two ends. Germline V gene sequence: CDR1 GTSNPN, CDR2 SVGIG (reference sequence). In DNA form, the CDR3 reads TGTGCCTGGAGCGCGGGGAACACTGAAGCTTTCTTT. Encoded protein: CAWSAGNTEAFF.

V usage is TRBV7-6 and J usage is TRBJ2-1; possibly TRBD1 for D (6 bases). Trimming took off 1 base at V and 14 bases at J, with 18 bases between the two ends. Germline values: CDR1 SGHVS, CDR2 FNYEAQ. CDR3 length: 14 amino acids. As DNA, the CDR3 is TGTGCCAGCAGCTTAGGAGGAGGCAGAGGGGACAAGTTCTTC. Protein product: CASSLGGGRGDKFF.

Only one count was recorded for this clone. The chain uses TRBV27 and TRBJ2-5; D gene uncertain. Germline lookup yields CDR1 MNHEY and CDR2 SMNVEV (reference sequence). V was shortened by 7 bases and J by 4 bases, with 10 bases between the two germline ends. The length of the CDR3 is 12 residues. Written as DNA, the CDR3 is TGTGCCAGCAAGCCTTTTGGAGAGACCCAGTACTTC. Protein sequence: CASKPFGETQYF.

The chain joins TRBV27 to TRBJ2-7, with a possible D match to TRBD1 (5 bases). V lost 2 bases and J 4 bases, leaving 9 bases between the germline ends. This CDR3 comprises 13 residues. The germline CDR1 and CDR2 sequences are MNHEY and SMNVEV (reference sequence). The CDR3: CASSLRQGYEQYF. The CDR3 bases are TGTGCCAGCAGTTTAAGGCAGGGTTACGAGCAGTACTTC.

The chain links TRBV9 to TRBJ2-5; 9 bases fit TRBD2. CDR1 and CDR2 (germline): SGDLS, YYNGEE. Unmatched junction bases numbered 5, after V lost 4 bases and J lost 7 bases. The CDR3 has 13 amino acids. CDR3 bases: TGTGCCAGCAGCAGCGGGGGGCGAGGGACCCAGTACTTC. Translating it yields CASSSGGRGTQYF.

The chain has TRBV29-1 and TRBJ1-1; D ambiguous. The CDR3 runs to 15 residues. CDR1 and CDR2 (germline): SQVTM, ANQGSEA. Trimming pared 7 bases from V and 1 base from J, leaving 19 bases between. The chain's CDR3 is CSAWEGRVGNTEAFF. The CDR3 DNA follows: TGCAGCGCCTGGGAGGGAAGGGTCGGGAACACTGAAGCTTTCTTT.

This clone occurred once. The rearrangement links TRBV27 to TRBJ2-1, with D perhaps matching TRBD2 (5 bases). Germline loops: CDR1 MNHEY, CDR2 SMNVEV (reference sequence). The CDR3 spans 16 residues. Between the trimmed V and J ends, which lost 7 bases and 1 base, there was a span of 17 bases. CDR3 DNA sequence: TGTGCCAGCACTCCAATCAGCGGACGGTCCTACAATGAGCAGTTCTTC. Protein product: CASTPISGRSYNEQFF.

V and J are TRBV4-1 and TRBJ2-2; TRBD2 aligns across 11 bases. J lost 7 bases, V lost 4 bases, and 2 bases had no gene match. The germline V gene encodes CDR1 MGHRA and CDR2 YSYEKL. This CDR3 has 14 amino acids. CDR3 in DNA: TGCGCCAGCAGCCTCCTAGCGGGGGGCGGGGAGCTGTTTTTT. This gives the protein CASSLLAGGGELFF.

This chain links TRBV5-4 with TRBJ2-7, with TRBD1 matching over 10 bases. V dropped 4 bases and J dropped 4; count of bases not matched to a gene: 5. Germline V gene data show CDR1 as SGHNT and CDR2 as YYREEE (reference sequence). This CDR3 spans 14 amino acids. The CDR3 is CASSPGTGDYEQYF. CDR3 sequence (DNA): TGTGCCAGCAGCCCCGGGACAGGGGATTACGAGCAGTACTTC.

The chain couples TRBV6-1 to TRBJ1-5, with TRBD1 as a possible D gene (6 bases). The CDR3 sequence is 14 residues long. The V gene lost 2 bases and the J gene lost 4 bases, with 9 bases spanning the gap. Germline CDR1 MNHNS, CDR2 SASEGT. CDR3 bases: TGTGCCAGCAGTGAACAGGGGTGGAATCAGCCCCAGCATTTT. Amino acid sequence: CASSEQGWNQPQHF.

This chain uses TRBV2 with TRBJ1-2; tentatively, D is TRBD1 (6 bases). Deletions cut 6 bases from V and 6 bases from J, with 14 bases between. This CDR3 is built from 13 residues. In germline, CDR1 is SNHLY, CDR2 FYNNEI. The CDR3 here is CASRKIQGHGYTF. The DNA of the CDR3 is TGTGCCAGCAGGAAAATACAGGGTCATGGCTACACCTTC.

This chain uses TRBV7-2 with TRBJ1-1, with a possible D match to TRBD1 (5 bases). CDR3 length: 14 amino acids. V gave up 2 bases and J gave up 1 base, with 8 bases separating them. The germline V gene encodes CDR1 SGHTA and CDR2 FQGNSA. CDR3 sequence: CASSLWGGNTEAFF. The CDR3 nucleotides read TGTGCCAGCAGCTTATGGGGGGGGAACACTGAAGCTTTCTTT.

The V and J genes are TRBV4-1 and TRBJ2-7, with D tentatively TRBD1 (5 bases). The germline CDR1 and CDR2 sequences are MGHRA and YSYEKL. Trimming stripped 0 bases from V and 1 base from J, with 10 bases between. The CDR3 covers 15 residues. The CDR3: CASSQELGDSYEQYF. The CDR3 nucleotides read TGCGCCAGCAGCCAAGAATTAGGGGATTCCTACGAGCAGTACTTC.